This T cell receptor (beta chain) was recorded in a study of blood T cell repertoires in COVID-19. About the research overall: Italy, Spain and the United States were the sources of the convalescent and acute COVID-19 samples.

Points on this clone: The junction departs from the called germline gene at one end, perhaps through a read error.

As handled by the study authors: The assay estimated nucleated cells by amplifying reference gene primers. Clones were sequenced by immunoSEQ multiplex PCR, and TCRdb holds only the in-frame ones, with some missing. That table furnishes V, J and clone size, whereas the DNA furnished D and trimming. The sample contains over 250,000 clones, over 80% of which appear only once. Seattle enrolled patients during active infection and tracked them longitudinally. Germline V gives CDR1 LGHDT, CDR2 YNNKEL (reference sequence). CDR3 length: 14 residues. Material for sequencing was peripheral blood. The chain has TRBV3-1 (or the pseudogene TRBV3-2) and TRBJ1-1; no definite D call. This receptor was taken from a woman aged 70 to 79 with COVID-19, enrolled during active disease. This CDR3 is CASSQSGGRLLWLF. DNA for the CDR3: TGTGCCAGCAGCCAAAGCGGCGGACGCCTGTTGTGGCTCTTT.